This TCR beta chain comes out of a study of low-dose radiotherapy and immunotherapy resistance in tumors. TRAV and TRBV primers primed cDNA for both TCRalpha and TCRbeta. The PCR that amplified TCRs ran for around 20 cycles, relying on a constant-region primer and a V-primer adapter. Isolated mRNA underwent amplification by in vitro transcription. TCRdb itself ran the reads through MiXCR, one entry per CDR3 protein. Of about 12,000 distinct CDR3 sequences listed, 76% are singletons. This clonotype was found a few times. Eligible patients had advanced solid tumors lacking tumor-infiltrating lymphocytes. Looked up from germline, CDR1 is SQVTM and CDR2 is ANQGSEA. The CDR3 has 13 residues. Trimming took 8 bases from V and 1 from J, leaving 12 bases between them.

V usage is TRBV29-1 and J usage is TRBJ2-1, with D possibly TRBD1 on 5 matching bases. This clonotype originated in a human donor with advanced metastatic prostate, ovarian, gallbladder or colorectal cancer (not recorded which). This table probably holds off-target reads from a library built for another chain. CDR3 region: CSLQAQSYNEQFF. CDR3 coding DNA: TGCAGCCTACAGGCGCAATCCTACAATGAGCAGTTCTTC.